This TCR beta chain stems from a study of T cells in Graves' hyperthyroidism and ophthalmopathy. Clinical symptoms, serum thyroxine and TRAb, thyroid ultrasound and orbital computed tomography were used for the diagnoses. This clonotype was recorded at least ten times. The antigen is not known. Deletions cut 3 bases from V and 3 bases from J, with 11 bases between. Germline assignment: CDR1 KGHSH and CDR2 LQKENI. This CDR3 region has 14 residues. Regions amplified from RNA transcripts were the TCR beta CDR3 regions. TCR CDR3 regions were first amplified by RT-PCR with HTBI primers. TCRdb re-analysed the multiplex PCR reads in MiXCR, keeping a single row per CDR3 protein. The sample holds 500,000 to 650,000 distinct CDR3 sequences; more than 15% are singletons and the top ten take roughly a sixth. Study results and caveats: Stable hyperthyroidism and ophthalmopathy were separated using 13 V-J signatures.

The V call is TRBV18, the J call TRBJ1-1; D is unclear. Sequenced input: blood. The receptor comes from a woman younger than 30 with Graves' ophthalmopathy. CDR3 DNA: TGTGCCAGCTCACCGAAGCGTGCGGACACTGAAGCTTTCTTT. This translates into CASSPKRADTEAFF.